Listed below are T cell receptor beta chains from one sample, sequenced in a study of control samples from healthy donors and cancer patients. Profiling relied on immunoSEQ multiplex PCR, and the TCRdb table lists in-frame clones only, not all of them. The sample consists of some 410,000 clones, about 93% of them appearing once. Material: PBMCs. Source of these receptors: a man aged 35 to 55 with head and neck cancer. Both conserved end residues are part of each CDR3. D genes are given only for firm matches. Expanded clones get a size class; other rows say once, few or many, or leave the size out.

clone_size	d_call	v_call	j_call	cdr3_nt	cdr3_aa
NA	TRBD1	TRBV30	TRBJ1-6	TGTGCCTGGAGGAGGGACAGGAACTCCTATAATTCACCCCTCCACTTT	CAWRRDRNSYNSPLHF
few	NA	TRBV15	TRBJ2-2	TGTGCCACCAGCCCAAGGGGCAAGAACACCGGGGAGCTGTTTTTT	CATSPRGKNTGELFF
NA	NA	TRBV19	TRBJ2-3	TGTGCCAGTACTTCTTGGAAGGGCTCAGATACGCAGTATTTT	CASTSWKGSDTQYF
NA	NA	TRBV3-1/TRBV3-2	TRBJ2-2	TGTGCCAGCAGCTCTCAGGCCGGGGAGCTGTTTTTT	CASSSQAGELFF
NA	NA	TRBV28	TRBJ2-1	TGTGCCAGCAGTCTCCTGTCCGGAGATGAGCAGTTCTTC	CASSLLSGDEQFF
NA	TRBD2	TRBV11-3	TRBJ2-3	TGTGCCAGCAGCTGGACTAGCGCCCGGACGGATACGCAGTATTTT	CASSWTSARTDTQYF
NA	NA	TRBV2	TRBJ2-3	TGTGCCAGCAGTCCACAGGGCGGGAGAACAGATACGCAGTATTTT	CASSPQGGRTDTQYF
NA	NA	TRBV29-1	TRBJ1-1	TGCAGCGTTCAAGGAATTGAAGCTTTCTTT	CSVQGIEAFF
NA	NA	TRBV10-3	TRBJ1-3	TGTGCCATCAGTGAGTCCCAAACAGGCATCTCTGGAAACACCATATATTTT	CAISESQTGISGNTIYF
NA	TRBD1	TRBV7-8	TRBJ1-2	TGTGCCAGCAGCTTAGCGGGTCAGGGGGCGGGGGGCTACACCTTC	CASSLAGQGAGGYTF
NA	TRBD2	TRBV5-6	TRBJ2-3	TGTGCCAGCAGCTTGGTGCGGGGGGATACGCAGTATTTT	CASSLVRGDTQYF
once	NA	TRBV29-1	TRBJ2-5	TGCAGCGTCTCGGGGGAAGGTGACTTC	CSVSGEGDF
few	TRBD1	TRBV24-1	TRBJ1-2	TGTGCCACCAGTGACCGACAGGGGGAGGATGGCTACACCTTC	CATSDRQGEDGYTF
NA	NA	TRBV27	TRBJ1-1	TGTGCCAGCAGTGAATCGGGGAACACTGAAGCTTTCTTT	CASSESGNTEAFF
NA	NA	TRBV6-1	TRBJ1-2	TGTGCCAGCAGTGACCGTCGAGTGGAAACCTTC	CASSDRRVETF
NA	TRBD1	TRBV27	TRBJ1-1	TGTGCCAGCAGTTTGTTGACAGGGGGCGGAACTGAAGCTTTCTTT	CASSLLTGGGTEAFF
NA	TRBD1	TRBV7-8	TRBJ2-7	TGTGCCAGCAGCTTAAGAGGGACAGGGGGATACGAGCAGTACTTC	CASSLRGTGGYEQYF
NA	NA	TRBV28	TRBJ1-4	TGTGCCAGCAGTTACACCGAACTTTTGGGTGCAACTAATGAAAAACTGTTTTTT	CASSYTELLGATNEKLFF
NA	NA	TRBV2	TRBJ2-5	TGTGCCAGCAGTGTATGGCAGGGAGTGCTCCAAGAGACCCAGTACTTC	CASSVWQGVLQETQYF
NA	NA	TRBV30	TRBJ2-7	TGTGCCTGGGTCCCGGGCGCGGCCTACGAGCAGTACTTC	CAWVPGAAYEQYF
NA	TRBD1	TRBV6-5	TRBJ2-1	TGTGCCAGCAGGAGAGGGGACAGCTACAATGAGCAGTTCTTC	CASRRGDSYNEQFF
once	NA	TRBV9	TRBJ2-2	TGTGCCAGCAGCGTAGAGGGGAACACCGGGGAGCTGTTTTTT	CASSVEGNTGELFF
NA	NA	TRBV19	TRBJ2-1	TGTGCCAGTACCACCTCGGGCCCGAATGAGCAGTTCTTC	CASTTSGPNEQFF
NA	NA	TRBV3-1/TRBV3-2	TRBJ1-5	TGTGCCAGCAGCCAAAATCTAGGGGGAAATAATCAGCCCCAGCATTTT	CASSQNLGGNNQPQHF
NA	TRBD1	TRBV25-1	TRBJ1-2	TGTGCCAGCATCGGGACAGCCCAAGGCTACACCTTC	CASIGTAQGYTF
NA	NA	TRBV13	TRBJ2-2	TGTGCCAGCAGCCTAGAGGCGAGGACCAAGAACACCGGGGAGCTGTTTTTT	CASSLEARTKNTGELFF
NA	NA	TRBV29-1	TRBJ1-3	TGCAGCGTTGCTGGGGCTGGAAACACCATATATTTT	CSVAGAGNTIYF
NA	NA	TRBV28	TRBJ2-7	TGTGCCAGCTGTCAGAGCCACTACGAGCAGTACTTC	CASCQSHYEQYF
NA	NA	TRBV28	TRBJ1-5	TGTGCCAGCAGTCCACCGAGAGGGTGGAATCAGCCCCAGCATTTT	CASSPPRGWNQPQHF
NA	TRBD1	TRBV19	TRBJ1-5	TGTGCCAGTAGTAACCGGTTCGGGGTGACAGGGAAGGCGGTTAACAATCAGCCCCAGCATTTT	CASSNRFGVTGKAVNNQPQHF
once	NA	TRBV5-4	TRBJ2-5	TGTGCCAGCAGCTTGAGTCAGGGGAGGGAGACCCAGTACTTC	CASSLSQGRETQYF
NA	TRBD2	TRBV28	TRBJ2-1	TGTGCCAGCAGCACACTAGCGGGAGGTTACAATGAGCAGTTCTTC	CASSTLAGGYNEQFF
NA	NA	TRBV2	TRBJ1-6	TGTGCCAGCAGTGAAGCGAACCGGTATTCACCCCTCCACTTT	CASSEANRYSPLHF
NA	NA	TRBV15	TRBJ2-7	TGTGCCACCAGCAGAGAACTCCCCGGATCCCCCTACGAGCAGTACTTC	CATSRELPGSPYEQYF
NA	NA	TRBV20-1	TRBJ1-4	TGCAGTGCTAAAACTAATGAAAAACTGTTTTTT	CSAKTNEKLFF
NA	TRBD2	TRBV10-3	TRBJ2-1	TGTGCCATCAGTGAGTCACTTAGTCGGGCCGGCGGGAGGCTCTACAATGAGCAGTTCTTC	CAISESLSRAGGRLYNEQFF
NA	TRBD2	TRBV14	TRBJ2-1	TGTGCCAGCAGCCTCCAACTAGCGGGAGTACGCAATGAGCAGTTCTTC	CASSLQLAGVRNEQFF
NA	NA	TRBV15	TRBJ1-5	TGTGCCACCAGCAGTAGCGGTCAGCCCCAGCATTTT	CATSSSGQPQHF
NA	NA	TRBV28	TRBJ1-2	TGTGCCAGCAGGGCTGGGGGGGAACGCAGACTAGATGGCTACACCTTC	CASRAGGERRLDGYTF
NA	NA	TRBV27	TRBJ1-1	TGTGCCAGCAGTTTAGATCGGGGGGCGAACACTGAAGCTTTCTTT	CASSLDRGANTEAFF
NA	NA	TRBV7-9	TRBJ1-5	TGTGCCAGCAGTGTACCCCAGGGATATTATAGCAATCAGCCCCAGCATTTT	CASSVPQGYYSNQPQHF
many	NA	TRBV6-5	TRBJ1-5	TGTGCCAGCAGCCCCGGGGGGCAGAGCAATCAGCCCCAGCATTTT	CASSPGGQSNQPQHF
NA	NA	TRBV30	TRBJ2-3	TGTGCCTGGAGTTTAGGAGTAGATACGCAGTATTTT	CAWSLGVDTQYF
NA	TRBD2	TRBV2	TRBJ2-1	TGTGCCAGCAGGGAGGCTAGCGGGACTAATGAGCAGTTCTTC	CASREASGTNEQFF
NA	NA	TRBV4-1	TRBJ2-5	TGCGCCAGCAGCAACCGGGACCGAGAGACCCAGTACTTC	CASSNRDRETQYF
NA	TRBD2	TRBV6-2/TRBV6-3	TRBJ2-1	TGTGCCAGCAGTTCTTTAGCGGGAGTAGGCAATGAGCAGTTCTTC	CASSSLAGVGNEQFF
NA	NA	TRBV7-9	TRBJ2-3	TGTGCCAGCAGCTTAGGACAGCACACAGATACGCAGTATTTT	CASSLGQHTDTQYF
NA	TRBD2	TRBV4-3	TRBJ2-2	TGCGCCAGCAGCCAAGATGAGCGGGGGGCCGGCGGGGAGCTGTTTTTT	CASSQDERGAGGELFF
few	NA	TRBV25-1	TRBJ2-3	TGTGCCAGTATAACCTCCGGGACGGATACGCAGTATTTT	CASITSGTDTQYF
NA	TRBD2	TRBV30	TRBJ2-7	TGTGCCTGGAGTGGGGAGGGAAACGAGCAGTACTTC	CAWSGEGNEQYF
NA	NA	TRBV28	TRBJ1-4	TGTGCCAGCGGGTTGCCCGAAAAACTGTTTTTT	CASGLPEKLFF